The following is a T cell receptor beta chain sequence with its context. The germline gives CDR1 SGHTA, CDR2 FQGTGA. The length of the CDR3 is 15 residues. V was cut by 6 bases and J by 6 bases, with 20 bases left in between. The data originate from a study of OX40 agonist ivuxolimab in advanced cancers. Turning to the study itself: Partial responses, seen in three patients, involved one hepatocellular carcinoma and two cutaneous melanomas.

Clones were sequenced by immunoSEQ multiplex PCR, and TCRdb holds only the in-frame ones, with some missing. The sample contains over 45,000 clones, around four fifths of which appear only once. V and J are TRBV7-3 and TRBJ1-2; tentative D call: TRBD1 (5 bases). This material consisted of CD4+ or CD8+ T cells sorted from blood, taken in a trial of the OX40 agonist ivuxolimab. This TCR was sampled from an adult with an advanced solid tumor such as melanoma, head and neck, liver or kidney cancer. Here the CDR3 reads CASSLLPQGEDGYTF. The CDR3 nucleotides are TGTGCCAGCAGTTTATTACCGCAGGGAGAAGATGGCTACACCTTC.